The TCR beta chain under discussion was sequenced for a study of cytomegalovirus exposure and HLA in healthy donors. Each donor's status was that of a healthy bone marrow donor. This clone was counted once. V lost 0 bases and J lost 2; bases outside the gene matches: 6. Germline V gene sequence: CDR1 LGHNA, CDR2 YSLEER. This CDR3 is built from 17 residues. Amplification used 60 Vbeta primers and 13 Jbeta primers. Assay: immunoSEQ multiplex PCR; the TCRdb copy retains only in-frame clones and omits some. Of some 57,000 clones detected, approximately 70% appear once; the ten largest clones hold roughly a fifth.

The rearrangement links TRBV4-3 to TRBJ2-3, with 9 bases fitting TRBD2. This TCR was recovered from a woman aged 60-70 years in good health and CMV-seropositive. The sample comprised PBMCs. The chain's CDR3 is CASSQEASGDFTDTQYF. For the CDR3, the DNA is TGCGCCAGCAGCCAAGAGGCTAGCGGGGACTTCACAGATACGCAGTATTTT.